Listed here is a single T cell receptor beta chain. Antigen specificity is unknown. These data originate in a study of shared clonotypes between healthy human individuals. Study-wide context: The donor pool was made up of a couple of women and three men aged 18 to 49.

Repertoires were generated with immunoSEQ multiplex PCR, while TCRdb's copy carries only in-frame clones and drops some. The top ten hold roughly 0.36% of the sample, which has about 2.4 million clones, 80% to 95% seen once. The CD4+ fraction was divided into a CD45RA+ naive subset and a CD45RA-negative memory subset. Regarding the study as a whole: Depth was large, yet rarefaction showed that sorted-subset sequencing was incomplete. Sampling covered nothing but blood. Tissue TCR repertoires likely differ from those found in blood.

The CDR3 totals 13 residues. With 6 bases removed from V and 1 base from J, the gap between germline ends came to 9 bases. Germline V gene sequence: CDR1 SNHLY, CDR2 FYNNEI. The specimen sequenced was naive CD4+ T cells from PBMCs. Subset specified: CD45RA+ positively selected. The TCR sequence derives from a man aged 18 to 29 in good health. Some clones in this sample may be carry-over from other donors' samples. V is TRBV2 and J is TRBJ1-1, with D unclear. The chain's CDR3 is CASSLTPNTEAFF. Here the CDR3 DNA reads TGTGCCAGCAGCCTTACACCGAACACTGAAGCTTTCTTT.